Each of the 20 T cell receptor beta chains below was sequenced from the same sample in a study of T-cell memory formation after mild COVID-19. TCRdb analysed the 5' RACE reads with MiXCR anew, one entry per CDR3 protein. This table holds approximately 260,000 distinct CDR3 sequences, 15% to 20% found once. The sequencing input was PBMCs or a T cell subset sorted from them (not recorded which). Receptors originate from a man aged 18 to 29 who had mild COVID-19 (a few samples of this study predate the infection). Cell type and time point are not known.

This clonotype appeared many times. The J gene is TRBJ2-7, the V gene TRBV7-2; 10 bases agree with TRBD2. The length of the CDR3 is 15 residues. The germline gives CDR1 SGHTA, CDR2 FQGNSA. V shed 4 bases and J 3 bases; nucleotides not matched to a gene: 6. The CDR3 DNA follows: TGTGCCAGCAGCTATACTAGCGGGAAGAACTACGAGCAGTACGTC. Translating gives CASSYTSGKNYEQYV.

This clonotype was counted only a few times. This chain links TRBV6-2 or TRBV6-3 with TRBJ1-1; D call uncertain. The germline V and J ends were trimmed by 6 bases and 6 bases, with 14 bases remaining between them. Germline CDR1 MNHEY, CDR2 SVGEGT. The CDR3 is 13 residues long. In nucleotides, the CDR3 is TGTGCCAGCAGGGAGAGGACCCGATCTGAAGCTTTCTTT. It specifies CASRERTRSEAFF.

This clonotype was counted only a few times. The chain joins TRBV5-1 to TRBJ1-1; D uncertain. The germline CDR1 and CDR2 sequences are SGHRS and YFSETQ. There are 14 residues in the CDR3. V was cut by 0 bases and J by 1 base, with 7 bases left in between. CDR3 sequence: CASSLEGRNTEAFF. In DNA form, the CDR3 reads TGCGCCAGCAGCTTGGAGGGCCGGAACACTGAAGCTTTCTTT.

The chain combines TRBV4-3 with TRBJ1-5; no reliable D call. Trimming took 1 base from V and 1 from J, leaving 8 bases between them. CDR1 is LGHNA, CDR2 YSLEER, per germline. The CDR3 runs to 15 residues. The CDR3 is CASSQGQGSNQPQHF. CDR3 DNA: TGCGCCAGCAGCCAAGGCCAAGGCAGCAATCAGCCCCAGCATTTT.

This clonotype was seen a handful of times. V usage is TRBV5-6 and J usage is TRBJ2-3; no firm D call. CDR3 length equals 15 residues. Trimming took 4 bases from V and 0 from J, leaving 12 bases between them. Germline V gene lookup returns CDR1 SGHDT and CDR2 YYEEEE. DNA for the CDR3: TGTGCCAGCAGCCCGACTGAATCTAGCACAGATACGCAGTATTTT. Its translation: CASSPTESSTDTQYF.

This clonotype turned up a few times. This chain links TRBV30 with TRBJ2-7; TRBD1 matches 9 bases. The germline V gene encodes CDR1 GTSNPN and CDR2 SVGIG (reference sequence). With V trimmed by 2 bases and J by 4 bases, 3 bases remained unmatched. CDR3 length equals 13 residues. The CDR3 DNA sequence: TGTGCCTGGAGTCCCGGACAGGGGTACGAGCAGTACTTC. This encodes CAWSPGQGYEQYF.

The chain has TRBV10-3 and TRBJ2-1, with 10 positions matching TRBD2. From germline, CDR1 is ENHRY and CDR2 SYGVKD. The CDR3 consists of 16 residues. V gave up 3 bases and J gave up 0 bases; unmatched junction bases: 2. The CDR3 DNA reads as TGTGCCATCAGTGAACTAGCGGGACCCTCCTACAATGAGCAGTTCTTC. Encoded protein: CAISELAGPSYNEQFF.

This clonotype was counted between two and nine times. This chain uses TRBV28 with TRBJ2-1; D unresolved. The CDR3 sequence is 11 residues long. The ends were cut back, 8 bases at V and 6 bases at J, with 8 bases in the middle. Germline V gene sequence: CDR1 MDHEN, CDR2 SYDVKM. The CDR3: CASHTRNEQFF. CDR3 DNA: TGTGCCAGCCATACCCGCAATGAGCAGTTCTTC.

J is TRBJ2-7 and V is TRBV5-5; weak D call: TRBD1 (5 bases). Per germline, CDR1 SGHKS and CDR2 YYEKEE (reference sequence). The CDR3 runs 15 residues. Trimming shortened V by 0 bases and J by 2 bases, and 12 bases separated the two germline ends. Written as DNA, the CDR3 is TGTGCCAGCAGCTTGGATTGGACATACGCCTACGAGCAGTACTTC. Translated, it gives CASSLDWTYAYEQYF. Using reference TRBV5-5 and TRBJ2-7 for the parts outside the CDR3, the full variable domain is DAGVTQSPTHLIKTRGQQVTLRCSPISGHKSVSWYQQVLGQGPQFIFQYYEKEERGRGNFPDRFSARQFPNYSSELNVNALLLGDSALYLCASSLDWTYAYEQYFGPGTRLTVT.

The rearrangement links TRBV20-1 to TRBJ2-3, with a tentative D call TRBD2 (5 bases). Per germline, CDR1 DFQATT and CDR2 SNEGSKA (reference sequence). The CDR3 covers 14 residues. Trimming left V 3 bases short and J 0 bases short, with 10 bases between. CDR3 loop: CSARQLASTDTQYF. The CDR3 DNA is TGCAGTGCTAGGCAGCTAGCTAGCACAGATACGCAGTATTTT.

The chain couples TRBV12-3 or TRBV12-4 to TRBJ1-5, with D possibly being TRBD1 (5 bases). V lost 5 bases, J lost 7 bases, and 12 bases lay in between. The CDR3 spans 13 residues. CDR3 residues: CASSPAGDQPQHF. The CDR3 bases are TGTGCCAGCAGTCCCGCTGGGGACCAGCCCCAGCATTTT.

This clonotype was detected a few times. The V call is TRBV10-3, the J call TRBJ1-1; 8 nucleotides line up with TRBD1. The germline CDR1 and CDR2 sequences are ENHRY and SYGVKD. V lost 3 bases, J lost 0 bases, and 3 bases stayed unmatched. The CDR3 has 15 residues. The DNA of the CDR3 is TGTGCCATCAGTGACGGACAGGGCATGAACACTGAAGCTTTCTTT. Protein product: CAISDGQGMNTEAFF.

This clonotype was picked up a small number of times. The chain has TRBV6-5 and TRBJ1-2; D is possibly TRBD1 (5 bases). The germline V and J ends were trimmed by 2 bases and 4 bases, with 14 bases remaining between them. The CDR3 consists of 15 residues. Germline CDR1 reads MNHEY; CDR2 reads SVGAGI. The DNA for the CDR3 is TGTGCCAGCAGTTACGTCGGGGCGGCGGGCTATGGCTACACCTTC. This gives the protein CASSYVGAAGYGYTF.

This chain links TRBV15 with TRBJ1-5; tentative D call: TRBD1 (5 bases). CDR1 and CDR2 from the germline V gene are LNHNV and YYDKDF (reference sequence). Trimming stripped 5 bases from V and 1 base from J, with 9 bases between. The CDR3 runs to 14 residues. Here the CDR3 reads CATSGAASNQPQHF. The CDR3 bases are TGTGCCACCAGCGGGGCCGCCAGCAATCAGCCCCAGCATTTT.

This clonotype was seen ten or more times. The rearrangement joins TRBV7-9 to TRBJ1-2, with D possibly TRBD1 on 5 matching bases. V lost 2 bases to trimming and J lost 8 bases, with 6 bases between them. Germline-derived CDR1 and CDR2 are SEHNR and FQNEAQ (reference sequence). CDR3 length: 11 amino acids. The CDR3 sequence: CASSLRGGYTF. DNA of the CDR3: TGTGCCAGCAGCTTACGGGGCGGCTACACCTTC.

This clonotype has just a few counts. The rearrangement links TRBV12-3 or TRBV12-4 to TRBJ2-1; maybe TRBD2 (7 bases). V lost 7 bases, J lost 5 bases, and 21 bases lay in between. The CDR3 has 16 residues. The CDR3 is CASTAPAGGLHNEQFF. CDR3 DNA sequence: TGTGCCAGCACCGCCCCAGCCGGGGGGCTGCACAATGAGCAGTTCTTC.

The chain employs TRBV5-1 and TRBJ1-5; 9 bases agree with TRBD1. This CDR3 has 16 amino acids. Germline lookup yields CDR1 SGHRS and CDR2 YFSETQ. The ends lost 4 bases at V and 4 bases at J; junction bases unmatched: 9. CDR3 sequence: CASSAGTGRGNQPQHF. In DNA form, the CDR3 reads TGCGCCAGCAGCGCGGGGACAGGGCGAGGGAATCAGCCCCAGCATTTT.

This clonotype occurred a few times. The V call is TRBV6-5, the J call TRBJ2-2; D gene unclear. The CDR3 covers 15 residues. Trimming took off 8 bases at V and 0 bases at J, with 13 bases between the two ends. Germline assignment: CDR1 MNHEY and CDR2 SVGAGI. The CDR3, as DNA: TGTGCCAGCTCAACCGCGGCAGCGAACACCGGGGAGCTGTTTTTT. Protein sequence: CASSTAAANTGELFF.

This clonotype was counted between two and nine times. The chain has TRBV19 and TRBJ2-3; maybe TRBD2 (6 bases). The V end was cut by 5 bases, the J end by 5 bases, with 14 bases between. Germline loops: CDR1 LNHDA, CDR2 SQIVND (reference sequence). The CDR3 is made up of 14 amino acids. CDR3 nucleotides: TGTGCCAGTAGTTGGACTACGGCGGGAGATACGCAGTATTTT. It codes for CASSWTTAGDTQYF. The variable domain in full, with the rest retrieved from reference TRBV19 and TRBJ2-3, is DGGITQSPKYLFRKEGQNVTLSCEQNLNHDAMYWYRQDPGQGLRLIYYSQIVNDFQKGDIAEGYSVSREKKESFPLTVTSAQKNPTAFYLCASSWTTAGDTQYFGPGTRLTVL.

For the CDR3, the DNA is TGTGCCAGCAGCAGCGGGCCGTACGAGCAGTACGTC. Protein product: CASSSGPYEQYV. The chain uses TRBV5-6 and TRBJ2-7, with D tentatively TRBD2 (6 bases). The CDR3 loop spans 12 amino acids. V lost 4 bases, J lost 4 bases, and 9 bases lay in between. Per germline, CDR1 SGHDT and CDR2 YYEEEE.